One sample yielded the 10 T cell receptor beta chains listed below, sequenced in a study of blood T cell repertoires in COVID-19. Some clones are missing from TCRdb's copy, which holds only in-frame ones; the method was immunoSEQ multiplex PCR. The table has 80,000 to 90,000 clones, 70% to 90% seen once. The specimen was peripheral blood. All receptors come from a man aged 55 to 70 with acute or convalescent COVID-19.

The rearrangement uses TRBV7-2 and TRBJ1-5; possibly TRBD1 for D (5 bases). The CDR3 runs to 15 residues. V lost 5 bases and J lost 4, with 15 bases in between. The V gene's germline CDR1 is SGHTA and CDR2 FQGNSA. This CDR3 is CASSPGGGSNQPQHF. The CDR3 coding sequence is TGTGCCAGCAGCCCTGGGGGAGGGTCGAATCAGCCCCAGCATTTT.

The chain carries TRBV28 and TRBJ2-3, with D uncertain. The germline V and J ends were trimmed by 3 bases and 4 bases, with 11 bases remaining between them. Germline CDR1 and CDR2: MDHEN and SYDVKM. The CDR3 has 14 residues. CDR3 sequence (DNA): TGTGCCAGCAGTTTGGCCGCAGGCCCAGATACGCAGTATTTT. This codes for CASSLAAGPDTQYF.

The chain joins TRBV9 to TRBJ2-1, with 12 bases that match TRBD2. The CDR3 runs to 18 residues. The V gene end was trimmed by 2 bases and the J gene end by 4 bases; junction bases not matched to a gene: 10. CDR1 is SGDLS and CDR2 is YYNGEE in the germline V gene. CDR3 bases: TGTGCCAGCAGCGTCCATCGACTAGCGGGGGAAAAATACAATGAGCAGTTCTTC. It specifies CASSVHRLAGEKYNEQFF.

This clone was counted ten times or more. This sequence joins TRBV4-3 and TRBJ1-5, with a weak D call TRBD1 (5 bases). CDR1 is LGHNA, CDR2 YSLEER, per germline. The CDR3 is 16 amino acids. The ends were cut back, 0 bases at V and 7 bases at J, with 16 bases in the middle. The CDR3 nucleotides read TGCGCCAGCAGCCAAGATCCGGGGAGGACATCCCAGCCCCAGCATTTT. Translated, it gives CASSQDPGRTSQPQHF.

The CDR3 coding sequence is TGTGCCAGCAGCACAGCGGACAGGCGTGAGCAGTTCTTC. This gives the protein CASSTADRREQFF. The chain recombines TRBV9 with TRBJ2-1; 7 nucleotides match TRBD1. CDR1 is SGDLS and CDR2 is YYNGEE in the germline V gene. The CDR3 loop spans 13 amino acids. J gave up 9 bases and V 4 bases, and 7 bases lay outside the gene matches.

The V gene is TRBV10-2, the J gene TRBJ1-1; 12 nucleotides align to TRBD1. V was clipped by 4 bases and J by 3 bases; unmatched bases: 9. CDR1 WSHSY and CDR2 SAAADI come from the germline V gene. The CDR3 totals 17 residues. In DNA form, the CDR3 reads TGCGCCAGCAGTGCCGGGACAGGGGGCGCGAGCGACACTGAAGCTTTCTTT. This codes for CASSAGTGGASDTEAFF.

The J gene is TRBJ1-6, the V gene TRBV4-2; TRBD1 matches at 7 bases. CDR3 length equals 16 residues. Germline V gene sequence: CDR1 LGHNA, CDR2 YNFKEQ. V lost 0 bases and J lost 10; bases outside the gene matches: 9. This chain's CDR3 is CASSQEGTGANSPLHF. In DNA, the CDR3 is TGTGCCAGCAGCCAAGAAGGCACAGGGGCTAACTCACCCCTCCACTTT.

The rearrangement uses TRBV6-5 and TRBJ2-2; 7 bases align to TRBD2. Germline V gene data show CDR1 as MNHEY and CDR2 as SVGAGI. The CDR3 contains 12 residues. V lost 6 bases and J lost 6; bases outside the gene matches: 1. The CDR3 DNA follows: TGTGCCAGCAGGGGGGGGTCCGGGGAGCTGTTTTTT. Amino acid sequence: CASRGGSGELFF.

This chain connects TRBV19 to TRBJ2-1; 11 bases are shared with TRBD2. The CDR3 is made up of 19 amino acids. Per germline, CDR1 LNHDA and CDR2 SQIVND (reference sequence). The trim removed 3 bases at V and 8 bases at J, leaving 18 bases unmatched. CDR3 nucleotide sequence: TGTGCCAGTAGTATTGTTGGGTACCGTAGCGGGGGGGCTCTGGATGAGCAGTTCTTC. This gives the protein CASSIVGYRSGGALDEQFF.

The CDR3 DNA is TGTGCCAGCAGTTTAGACCCAGGGGGTGGCTACACCTTC. This encodes CASSLDPGGGYTF. The chain recombines TRBV27 with TRBJ1-2; 7 positions match TRBD1. The J segment lost 7 bases and the V segment lost 2 bases, leaving 4 bases of the junction unmatched. Germline assignment: CDR1 MNHEY and CDR2 SMNVEV (reference sequence). This CDR3 has 13 residues.